Shown below are 16 T cell receptor beta chains from a single sample sequenced in a study of T-cell memory formation after mild COVID-19. One entry per CDR3 protein results from TCRdb running MiXCR on the 5' RACE reads. The sample shows 390,000 or so distinct CDR3 sequences, about a sixth of them seen only once. Sequencing used PBMCs or a T cell subset sorted from them (not recorded which). The origin of the receptors is a man younger than 35 who had mild COVID-19 (a few samples of this study predate the infection). Cell type and time point are not known.

This clonotype turned up a few times. This chain uses TRBV5-5 with TRBJ2-2; D is possibly TRBD2 (5 bases). This CDR3 has 13 residues. Germline V gene data show CDR1 as SGHKS and CDR2 as YYEKEE (reference sequence). V dropped 6 bases and J dropped 4 bases, with 10 bases sitting between them. The CDR3 loop is CASTSTVTGELFF. For the CDR3, the DNA is TGTGCCAGCACTAGCACGGTCACCGGGGAGCTGTTTTTT.

There are a few counts of this clonotype. The V and J genes are TRBV7-2 and TRBJ2-1; 9 bases fit TRBD2. Trimming cost V 4 bases and J 7 bases; bases outside gene matches: 5. Germline V gene sequence: CDR1 SGHTA, CDR2 FQGNSA. The CDR3 is made up of 14 amino acids. The CDR3 spells CASSSGTSRNEQFF. The CDR3 DNA is TGTGCCAGCAGCTCGGGGACTAGCCGGAATGAGCAGTTCTTC.

Points on this clonotype: One end of the junction fails to match germline, which may point to a read error. The V gene is TRBV29-1, the J gene TRBJ2-5, with 7 bases aligning to TRBD1. Germline lookup yields CDR1 SQVTM and CDR2 ANQGSEA. CDR3 length: 9 amino acids. The CDR3 region is CSVAGTDPF. CDR3 DNA: TGCAGCGTCGCCGGGACAGACCCCTTC.

This clonotype was detected a few times. The chain combines TRBV5-1 with TRBJ2-7; tentative D call: TRBD1 (5 bases). V was clipped by 4 bases and J by 0 bases, with 11 bases between them. The CDR3 extends over 14 amino acids. The germline V gene encodes CDR1 SGHRS and CDR2 YFSETQ. The CDR3 is CASSLGRGSYEQYV. For the CDR3, the DNA is TGCGCCAGCAGCCTTGGAAGGGGCTCCTACGAGCAGTACGTC.

This clonotype was detected only a few times. The chain carries TRBV6-5 and TRBJ1-6, with D perhaps matching TRBD1 (5 bases). V dropped 5 bases and J dropped 6 bases, with 14 bases sitting between them. CDR3 length: 15 amino acids. CDR1 and CDR2 (germline): MNHEY, SVGAGI. The CDR3 sequence is CASSIQASPNSPLHF. The DNA for the CDR3 is TGTGCCAGCAGTATACAGGCTTCCCCTAATTCACCCCTCCACTTT.

This chain uses TRBV27 with TRBJ1-1, with D maybe TRBD1 (5 bases). V was pared by 8 bases and J by 1 base, with 14 bases between. This CDR3 spans 14 amino acids. CDR1 and CDR2 (germline): MNHEY, SMNVEV (reference sequence). CDR3: CASGSPGRNTEAFF. The DNA for the CDR3 is TGTGCCAGCGGATCCCCAGGGAGGAACACTGAAGCTTTCTTT.

CDR3 in amino acids: CASGQGANTEAFF. CDR3 nucleotide sequence: TGTGCCAGCGGACAGGGGGCGAACACTGAAGCTTTCTTT. The rearrangement uses TRBV5-4 and TRBJ1-1, with 11 bases matching TRBD1. The CDR3 is made up of 13 amino acids. The germline V gene encodes CDR1 SGHNT and CDR2 YYREEE (reference sequence). The V gene end was trimmed by 7 bases and the J gene end by 1 base; junction bases not matched to a gene: 0.

This chain uses TRBV18 with TRBJ1-1, with D unresolved. CDR1 is KGHSH and CDR2 is LQKENI in the germline V gene. Trimming took 3 bases from V and 9 from J, leaving 8 bases between them. The CDR3 has 11 amino acids. Here the CDR3 reads CASSPERKAFF. The CDR3 nucleotides are TGTGCCAGCTCACCTGAGCGGAAAGCTTTCTTT.

This clonotype was detected a few times. The chain uses TRBV20-1 and TRBJ2-5; the D gene is possibly TRBD1 (6 bases). The CDR3 loop spans 16 amino acids. Germline CDR1 reads DFQATT; CDR2 reads SNEGSKA (reference sequence). V lost 0 bases to trimming and J lost 3 bases, with 17 bases between them. In DNA, the CDR3 is TGCAGTGCTAGAGATCCCGACCAATACAGGGAAGAGACCCAGTACTTC. It codes for CSARDPDQYREETQYF.

The genes are TRBV6-6 and TRBJ2-6; weak D call: TRBD1 (6 bases). CDR3 length: 13 amino acids. Trimming removed 4 bases at V and 9 bases at J, with 10 bases between. Germline CDR1 MNHNY, CDR2 SVGAGI (reference sequence). The DNA of the CDR3 is TGTGCCAGCAGTTTCGGACAGAACAACGTCCTGACTTTC. The encoded protein is CASSFGQNNVLTF.

This clonotype was counted ten times or more. The rearrangement uses TRBV12-3 or TRBV12-4 and TRBJ1-1; tentative D call: TRBD1 (5 bases). The germline V and J ends were trimmed by 7 bases and 1 base, with 13 bases remaining between them. CDR3 length: 14 amino acids. This CDR3 is CASTRGQGNTEAFF. CDR3 nucleotides: TGTGCCAGCACCCGCGGGCAGGGGAACACTGAAGCTTTCTTT.

The CDR3 loop reads CSVGQRNQETQYF. The CDR3 region has the DNA TGCAGCGTTGGACAGAGAAACCAAGAGACCCAGTACTTC. The rearrangement uses TRBV29-1 and TRBJ2-5; D may be TRBD1 (5 bases). The CDR3 is made up of 13 amino acids. CDR1 and CDR2 from the germline V gene are SQVTM and ANQGSEA. V was cut by 4 bases and J by 0 bases, with 9 bases left in between. Filled out from reference TRBV29-1 and TRBJ2-5, the complete variable domain reads SAVISQKPSRDICQRGTSLTIQCQVDSQVTMMFWYRQQPGQSLTLIATANQGSEATYESGFVIDKFPISRPNLTFSTLTVSNMSPEDSSIYLCSVGQRNQETQYFGPGTRLLVL.

This clonotype was detected a few times. The chain has TRBV12-3 or TRBV12-4 and TRBJ1-1; D call uncertain. The CDR3 spans 14 residues. Trimming took 2 bases from V and 5 from J, leaving 12 bases between them. The DNA for the CDR3 is TGTGCCAGCAGTTTAATACATTTGGGGACTGAAGCTTTCTTT. Its translation: CASSLIHLGTEAFF.

This clonotype was recorded a few times. The chain links TRBV12-3 or TRBV12-4 to TRBJ2-2; a possible D gene is TRBD1 (5 bases). V lost 8 bases and J lost 7, with 14 bases in between. There are 13 residues in the CDR3. In DNA form, the CDR3 reads TGTGCCAGCGAAACAGGATCGGGCGGGGAGCTGTTTTTT. Protein: CASETGSGGELFF.

The chain uses TRBV6-5 and TRBJ1-5; no firm D call. Germline V gene sequence: CDR1 MNHEY, CDR2 SVGAGI. CDR3 length equals 13 residues. Trimming pared 8 bases from V and 2 bases from J, leaving 10 bases between. CDR3 in DNA: TGTGCCAGCGGCAAGATGGGCAATCAGCCCCAGCATTTT. This translates into CASGKMGNQPQHF.

For the CDR3, the DNA is TGTGCCATCAGTGAGCAACCCCTAGGACAGGACACAGATACGCAGTATTTT. It codes for CAISEQPLGQDTDTQYF. This chain joins TRBV10-3 and TRBJ2-3; 7 bases match TRBD1. Germline V gene sequence: CDR1 ENHRY, CDR2 SYGVKD. This CDR3 is 17 amino acids long. The junction had 10 bases not matched to a gene; V was cut back by 2 bases and J by 2 bases.